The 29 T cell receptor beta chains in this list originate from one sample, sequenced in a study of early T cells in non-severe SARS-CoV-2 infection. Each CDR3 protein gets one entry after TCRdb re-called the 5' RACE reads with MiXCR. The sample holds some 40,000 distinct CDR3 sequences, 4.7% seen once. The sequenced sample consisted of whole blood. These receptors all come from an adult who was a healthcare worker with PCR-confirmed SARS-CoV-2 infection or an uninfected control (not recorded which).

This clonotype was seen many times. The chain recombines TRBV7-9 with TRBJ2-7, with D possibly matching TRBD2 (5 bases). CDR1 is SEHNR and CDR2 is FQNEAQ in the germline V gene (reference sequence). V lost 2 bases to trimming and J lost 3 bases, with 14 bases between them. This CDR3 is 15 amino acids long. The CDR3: CASSLWGTGFYEQYF. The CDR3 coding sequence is TGTGCCAGCAGCTTATGGGGAACGGGGTTCTACGAGCAGTACTTC.

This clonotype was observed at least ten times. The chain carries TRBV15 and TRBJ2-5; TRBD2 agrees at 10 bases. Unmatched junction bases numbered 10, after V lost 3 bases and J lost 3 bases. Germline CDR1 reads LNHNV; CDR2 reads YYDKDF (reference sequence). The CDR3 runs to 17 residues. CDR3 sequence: CATSSPMASGSKETQYF. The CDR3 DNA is TGTGCCACCAGCAGCCCTATGGCTAGCGGGAGCAAAGAGACCCAGTACTTC.

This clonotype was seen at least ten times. CDR3: CASSQLIRDYTSNEQFF. CDR3 DNA sequence: TGCGCCAGCAGCCAACTAATCCGGGACTACACCAGCAATGAGCAGTTCTTC. V and J are TRBV4-1 and TRBJ2-1; TRBD2 agrees at 7 bases. Trimming cost V 2 bases and J 6 bases; bases outside gene matches: 13. The CDR3 covers 17 residues. Germline V gene data show CDR1 as MGHRA and CDR2 as YSYEKL.

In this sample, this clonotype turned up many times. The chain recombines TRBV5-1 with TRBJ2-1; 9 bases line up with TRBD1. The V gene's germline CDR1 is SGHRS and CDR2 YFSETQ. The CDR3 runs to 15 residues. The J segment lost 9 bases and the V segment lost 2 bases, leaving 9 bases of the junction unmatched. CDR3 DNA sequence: TGCGCCAGCAGCTTTTCCCTACAGGGGGCCGGTGAGCAGTTCTTC. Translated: CASSFSLQGAGEQFF.

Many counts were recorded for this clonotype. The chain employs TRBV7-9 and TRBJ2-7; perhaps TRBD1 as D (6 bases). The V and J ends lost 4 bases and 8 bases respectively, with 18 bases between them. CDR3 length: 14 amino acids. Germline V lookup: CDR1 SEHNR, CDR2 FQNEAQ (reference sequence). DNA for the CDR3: TGTGCCAGCAGCTCCAGGACAGATGGCACTCAGCAGTACTTC. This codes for CASSSRTDGTQQYF.

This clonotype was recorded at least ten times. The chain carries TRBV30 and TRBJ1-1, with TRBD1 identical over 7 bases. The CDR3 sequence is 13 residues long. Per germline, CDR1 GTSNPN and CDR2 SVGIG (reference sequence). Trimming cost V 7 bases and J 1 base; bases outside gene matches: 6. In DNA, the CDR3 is TGTGCCTCGTCTGGACAGGCGAACACTGAAGCTTTCTTT. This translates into CASSGQANTEAFF.

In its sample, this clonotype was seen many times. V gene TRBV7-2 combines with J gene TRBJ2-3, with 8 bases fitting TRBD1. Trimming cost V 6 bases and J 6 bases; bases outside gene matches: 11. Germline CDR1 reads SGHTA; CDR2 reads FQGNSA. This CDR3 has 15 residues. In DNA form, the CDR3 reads TGTGCCAGCAGTAAGACAGGGGAAAGGTTCGATACGCAGTATTTT. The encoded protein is CASSKTGERFDTQYF.

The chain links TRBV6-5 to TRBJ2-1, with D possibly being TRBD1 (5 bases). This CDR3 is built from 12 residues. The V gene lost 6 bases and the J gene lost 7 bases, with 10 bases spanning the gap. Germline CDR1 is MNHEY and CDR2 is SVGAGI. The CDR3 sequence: CASRAPGNEQFF. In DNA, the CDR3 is TGTGCCAGCAGAGCCCCAGGGAATGAGCAGTTCTTC.

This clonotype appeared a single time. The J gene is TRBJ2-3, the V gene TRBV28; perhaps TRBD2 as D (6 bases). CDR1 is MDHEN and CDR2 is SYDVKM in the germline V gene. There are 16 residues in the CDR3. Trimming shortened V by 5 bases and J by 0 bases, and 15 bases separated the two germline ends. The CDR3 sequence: CASSPGDSPSTDTQYF. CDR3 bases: TGTGCCAGCAGTCCCGGGGACTCTCCCAGCACAGATACGCAGTATTTT. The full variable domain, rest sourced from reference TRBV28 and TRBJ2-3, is DVKVTQSSRYLVKRTGEKVFLECVQDMDHENMFWYRQDPGLGLRLIYFSYDVKMKEKGDIPEGYSVSREKKERFSLILESASTNQTSMYLCASSPGDSPSTDTQYFGPGTRLTVL.

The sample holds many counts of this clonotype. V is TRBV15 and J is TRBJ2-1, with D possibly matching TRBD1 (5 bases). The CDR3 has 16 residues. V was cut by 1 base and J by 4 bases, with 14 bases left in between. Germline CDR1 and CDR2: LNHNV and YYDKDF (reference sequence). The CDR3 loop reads CATSRGVGQLYNEQFF. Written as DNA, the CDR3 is TGTGCCACCAGCAGAGGGGTGGGGCAGCTATACAATGAGCAGTTCTTC.

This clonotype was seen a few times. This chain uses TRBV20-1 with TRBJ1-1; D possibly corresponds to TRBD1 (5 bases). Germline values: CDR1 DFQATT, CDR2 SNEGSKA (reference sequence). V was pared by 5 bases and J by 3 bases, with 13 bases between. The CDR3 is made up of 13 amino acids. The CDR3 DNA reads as TGCAGTGCTTCGTACTTCAGGGACACTGAAGCTTTCTTT. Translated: CSASYFRDTEAFF.

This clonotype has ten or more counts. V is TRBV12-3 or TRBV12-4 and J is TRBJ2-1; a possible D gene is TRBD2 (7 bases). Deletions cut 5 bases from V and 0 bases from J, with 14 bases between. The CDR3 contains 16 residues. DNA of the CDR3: TGTGCCAGCAGTCCGGTTGGGGGGGCCTCCTACAATGAGCAGTTCTTC. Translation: CASSPVGGASYNEQFF.

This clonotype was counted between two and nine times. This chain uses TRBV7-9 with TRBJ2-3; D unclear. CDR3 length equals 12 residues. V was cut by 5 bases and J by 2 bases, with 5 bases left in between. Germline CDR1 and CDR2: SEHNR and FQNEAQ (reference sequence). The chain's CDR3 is CASSPYTDTQYF. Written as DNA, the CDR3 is TGTGCCAGCAGCCCGTACACAGATACGCAGTATTTT.

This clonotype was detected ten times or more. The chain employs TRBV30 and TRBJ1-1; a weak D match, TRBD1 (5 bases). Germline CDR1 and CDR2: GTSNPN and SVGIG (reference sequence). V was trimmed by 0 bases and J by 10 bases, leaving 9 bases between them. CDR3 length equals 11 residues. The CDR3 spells CAWSVAGIAFF. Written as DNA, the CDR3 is TGTGCCTGGAGTGTCGCAGGGATAGCTTTCTTT. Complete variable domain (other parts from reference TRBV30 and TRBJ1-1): SQTIHQWPATLVQPVGSPLSLECTVEGTSNPNLYWYRQAAGRGLQLLFYSVGIGQISSEVPQNLSASRPQDRQFILSSKKLLLSDSGFYLCAWSVAGIAFFGQGTRLTVV.

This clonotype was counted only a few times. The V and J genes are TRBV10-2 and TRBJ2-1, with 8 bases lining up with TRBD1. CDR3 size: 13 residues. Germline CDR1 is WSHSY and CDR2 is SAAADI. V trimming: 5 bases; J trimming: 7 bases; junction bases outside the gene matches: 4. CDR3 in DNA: TGCGCCAGCAGTCAACAGGGGGGTAATGAGCAGTTCTTC. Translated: CASSQQGGNEQFF.

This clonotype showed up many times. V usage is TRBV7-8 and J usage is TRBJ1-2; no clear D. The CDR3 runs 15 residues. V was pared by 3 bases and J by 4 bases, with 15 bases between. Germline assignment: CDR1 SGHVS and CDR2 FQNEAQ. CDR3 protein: CASSFHRSMVYGYTF. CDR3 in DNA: TGTGCCAGCAGCTTCCACCGTAGTATGGTCTATGGCTACACCTTC. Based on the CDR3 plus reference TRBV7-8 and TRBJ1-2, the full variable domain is GAGVSQSPRYKVAKRGQDVALRCDPISGHVSLFWYQQALGQGPEFLTYFQNEAQLDKSGLPSDRFFAERPEGSVSTLKIQRTQQEDSAVYLCASSFHRSMVYGYTFGSGTRLTVV.

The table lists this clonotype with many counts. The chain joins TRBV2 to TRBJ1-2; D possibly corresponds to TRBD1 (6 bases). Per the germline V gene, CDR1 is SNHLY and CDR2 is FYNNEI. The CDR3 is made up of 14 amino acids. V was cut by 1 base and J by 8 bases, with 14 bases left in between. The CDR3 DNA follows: TGTGCCAGCAGTGAAGTCAGGGGACCGTTCGGCTACACCTTC. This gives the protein CASSEVRGPFGYTF.

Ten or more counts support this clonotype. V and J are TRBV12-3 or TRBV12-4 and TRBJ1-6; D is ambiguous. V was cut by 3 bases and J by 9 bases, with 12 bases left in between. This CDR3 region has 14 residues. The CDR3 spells CASSLDGNSSPLHF. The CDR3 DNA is TGTGCCAGCAGTTTGGATGGGAATAGTTCACCCCTCCACTTT.

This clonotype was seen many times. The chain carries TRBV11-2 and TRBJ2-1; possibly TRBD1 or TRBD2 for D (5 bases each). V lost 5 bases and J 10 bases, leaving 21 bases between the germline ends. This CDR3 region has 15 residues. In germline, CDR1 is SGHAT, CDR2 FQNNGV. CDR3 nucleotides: TGTGCCAGCAGCCAACCCGGGACGCTCCCAGAAGAGCAGTTCTTC. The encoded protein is CASSQPGTLPEEQFF.

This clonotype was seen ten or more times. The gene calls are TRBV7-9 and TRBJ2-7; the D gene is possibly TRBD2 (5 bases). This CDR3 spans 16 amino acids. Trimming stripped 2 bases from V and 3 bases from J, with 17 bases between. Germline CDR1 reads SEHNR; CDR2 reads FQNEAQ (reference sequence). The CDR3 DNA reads TGTGCCAGCAGCTTAAAGTTTACGGGGTCTCTCTACGAGCAGTACTTC. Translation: CASSLKFTGSLYEQYF.

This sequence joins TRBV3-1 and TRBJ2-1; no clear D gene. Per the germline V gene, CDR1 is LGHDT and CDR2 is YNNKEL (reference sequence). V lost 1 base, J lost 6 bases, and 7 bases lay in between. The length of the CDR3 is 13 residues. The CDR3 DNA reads TGTGCCAGCAGCCAAGTGAGTGCCAATGAGCAGTTCTTC. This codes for CASSQVSANEQFF.

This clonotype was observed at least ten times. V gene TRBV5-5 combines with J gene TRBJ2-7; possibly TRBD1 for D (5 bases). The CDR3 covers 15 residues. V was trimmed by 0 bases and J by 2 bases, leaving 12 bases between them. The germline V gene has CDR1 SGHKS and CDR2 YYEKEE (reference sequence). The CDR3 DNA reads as TGTGCCAGCAGCTTGGAGGGCAGGGTAGCCTACGAGCAGTACTTC. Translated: CASSLEGRVAYEQYF.

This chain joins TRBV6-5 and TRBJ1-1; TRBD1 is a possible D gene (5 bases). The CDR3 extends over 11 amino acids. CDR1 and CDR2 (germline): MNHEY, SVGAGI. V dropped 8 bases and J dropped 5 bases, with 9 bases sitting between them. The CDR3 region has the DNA TGTGCCAGCCGGGGGGGGACTGAAGCTTTCTTT. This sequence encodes CASRGGTEAFF.

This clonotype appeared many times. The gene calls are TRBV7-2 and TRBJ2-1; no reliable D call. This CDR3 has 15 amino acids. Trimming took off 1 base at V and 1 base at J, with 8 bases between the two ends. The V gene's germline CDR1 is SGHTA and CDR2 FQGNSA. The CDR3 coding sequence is TGTGCCAGCAGCTTAGGGGCGGTATCCTACAATGAGCAGTTCTTC. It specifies CASSLGAVSYNEQFF. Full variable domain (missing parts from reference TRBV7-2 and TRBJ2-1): GAGVSQSPSNKVTEKGKDVELRCDPISGHTALYWYRQSLGQGLEFLIYFQGNSAPDKSGLPSDRFSAERTGGSVSTLTIQRTQQEDSAVYLCASSLGAVSYNEQFFGPGTRLTVL.

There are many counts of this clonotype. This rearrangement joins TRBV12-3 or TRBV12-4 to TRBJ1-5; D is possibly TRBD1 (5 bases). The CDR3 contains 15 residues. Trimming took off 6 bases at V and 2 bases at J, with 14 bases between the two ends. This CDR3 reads CASSSRGGGNQPQHF. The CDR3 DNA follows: TGTGCCAGCAGCTCACGTGGGGGGGGCAATCAGCCCCAGCATTTT.

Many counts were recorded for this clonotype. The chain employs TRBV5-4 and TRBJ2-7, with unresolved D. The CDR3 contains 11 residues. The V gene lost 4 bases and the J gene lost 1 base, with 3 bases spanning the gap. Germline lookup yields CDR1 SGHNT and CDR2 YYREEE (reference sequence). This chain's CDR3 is CASSVSYEQYF. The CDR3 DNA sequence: TGTGCCAGCAGCGTTTCCTACGAGCAGTACTTC.

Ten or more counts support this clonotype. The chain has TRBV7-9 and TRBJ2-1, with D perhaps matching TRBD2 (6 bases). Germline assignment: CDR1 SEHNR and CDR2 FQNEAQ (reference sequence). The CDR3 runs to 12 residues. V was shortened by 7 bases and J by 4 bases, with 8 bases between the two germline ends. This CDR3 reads CASTEGYNEQFF. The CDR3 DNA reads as TGTGCCAGCACGGAGGGTTACAATGAGCAGTTCTTC.

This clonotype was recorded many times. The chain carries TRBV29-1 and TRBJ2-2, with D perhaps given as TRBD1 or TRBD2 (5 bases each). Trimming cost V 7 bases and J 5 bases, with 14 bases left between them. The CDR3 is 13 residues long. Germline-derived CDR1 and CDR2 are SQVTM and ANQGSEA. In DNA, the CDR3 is TGCAGCGCCGAGGCCGGGGCGACCGGGGAGCTGTTTTTT. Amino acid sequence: CSAEAGATGELFF.

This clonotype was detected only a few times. This chain's CDR3 is CASRPGLDTDTQYF. DNA for the CDR3: TGTGCCAGCCGGCCGGGACTAGATACAGATACGCAGTATTTT. The J gene is TRBJ2-3, the V gene TRBV18; 8 bases align to TRBD2. J lost 3 bases, V lost 8 bases, and 7 bases had no gene match. Germline assignment: CDR1 KGHSH and CDR2 LQKENI. The length of the CDR3 is 14 residues.